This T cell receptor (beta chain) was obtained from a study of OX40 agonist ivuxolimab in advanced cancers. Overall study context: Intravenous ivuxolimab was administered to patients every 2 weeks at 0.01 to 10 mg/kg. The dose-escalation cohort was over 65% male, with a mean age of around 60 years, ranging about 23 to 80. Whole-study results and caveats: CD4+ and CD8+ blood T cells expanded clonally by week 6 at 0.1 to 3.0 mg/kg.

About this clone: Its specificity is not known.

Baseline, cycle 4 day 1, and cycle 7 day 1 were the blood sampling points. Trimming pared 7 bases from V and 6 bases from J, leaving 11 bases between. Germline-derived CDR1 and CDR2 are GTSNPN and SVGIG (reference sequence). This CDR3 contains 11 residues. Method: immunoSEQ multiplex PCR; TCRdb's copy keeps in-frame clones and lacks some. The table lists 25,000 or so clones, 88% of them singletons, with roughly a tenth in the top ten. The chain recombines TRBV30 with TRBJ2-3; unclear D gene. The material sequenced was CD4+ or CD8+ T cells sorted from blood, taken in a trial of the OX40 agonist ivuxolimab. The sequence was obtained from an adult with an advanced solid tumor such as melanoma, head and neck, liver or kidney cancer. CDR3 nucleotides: TGTGCCTTTCATAGATGGGATACGCAGTATTTT. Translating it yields CAFHRWDTQYF.